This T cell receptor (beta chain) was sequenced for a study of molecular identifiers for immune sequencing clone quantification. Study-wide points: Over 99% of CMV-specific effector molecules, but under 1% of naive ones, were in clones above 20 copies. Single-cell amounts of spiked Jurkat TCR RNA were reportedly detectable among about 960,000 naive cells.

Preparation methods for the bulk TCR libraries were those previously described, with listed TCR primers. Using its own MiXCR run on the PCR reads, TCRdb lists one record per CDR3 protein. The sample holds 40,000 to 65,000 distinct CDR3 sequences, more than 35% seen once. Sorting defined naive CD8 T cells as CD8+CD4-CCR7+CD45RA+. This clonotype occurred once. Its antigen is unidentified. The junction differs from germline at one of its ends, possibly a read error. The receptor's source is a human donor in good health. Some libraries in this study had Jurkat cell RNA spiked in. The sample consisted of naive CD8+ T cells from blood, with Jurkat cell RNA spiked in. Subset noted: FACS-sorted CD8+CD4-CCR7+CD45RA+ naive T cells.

Here the CDR3 reads CASGYSVGLAGYQFF. In nucleotides, the CDR3 is TGTGCCAGCGGTTACTCTGTGGGACTAGCGGGATACCAGTTCTTC. The genes are TRBV6-2 or TRBV6-3 and TRBJ2-1; 13 bases line up with TRBD2. CDR1 is MNHEY and CDR2 is SVGEGT in the germline V gene. The CDR3 has 15 residues.